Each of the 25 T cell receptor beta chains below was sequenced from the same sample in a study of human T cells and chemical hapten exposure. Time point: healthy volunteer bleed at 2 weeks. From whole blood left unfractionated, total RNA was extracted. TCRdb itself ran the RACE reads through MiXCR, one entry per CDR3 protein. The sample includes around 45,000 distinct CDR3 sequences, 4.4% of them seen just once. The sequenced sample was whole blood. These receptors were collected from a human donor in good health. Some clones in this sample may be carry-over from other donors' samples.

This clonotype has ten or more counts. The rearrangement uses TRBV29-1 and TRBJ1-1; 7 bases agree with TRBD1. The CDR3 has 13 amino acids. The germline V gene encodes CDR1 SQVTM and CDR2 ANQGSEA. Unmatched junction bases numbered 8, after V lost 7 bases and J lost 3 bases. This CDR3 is CSARTGGDTEAFF. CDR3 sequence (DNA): TGCAGCGCCCGGACAGGAGGTGACACTGAAGCTTTCTTT. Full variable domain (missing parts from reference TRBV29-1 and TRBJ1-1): SAVISQKPSRDICQRGTSLTIQCQVDSQVTMMFWYRQQPGQSLTLIATANQGSEATYESGFVIDKFPISRPNLTFSTLTVSNMSPEDSSIYLCSARTGGDTEAFFGQGTRLTVV.

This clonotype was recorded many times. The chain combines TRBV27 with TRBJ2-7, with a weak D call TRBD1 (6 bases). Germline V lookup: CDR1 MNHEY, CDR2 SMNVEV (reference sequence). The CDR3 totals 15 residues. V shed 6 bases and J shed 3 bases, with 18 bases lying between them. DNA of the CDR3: TGTGCCAGCAGAACAGATCACGGGACAAGCTACGAGCAGTACTTC. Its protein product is CASRTDHGTSYEQYF.

The CDR3 sequence: CSGTPGETQYF. In nucleotides, the CDR3 is TGCAGCGGGACCCCGGGAGAGACCCAGTACTTC. The chain links TRBV29-1 to TRBJ2-5, with D uncertain. Trimming shortened V by 7 bases and J by 4 bases, and 10 bases separated the two germline ends. CDR1 is SQVTM and CDR2 is ANQGSEA in the germline V gene. The CDR3 spans 11 residues.

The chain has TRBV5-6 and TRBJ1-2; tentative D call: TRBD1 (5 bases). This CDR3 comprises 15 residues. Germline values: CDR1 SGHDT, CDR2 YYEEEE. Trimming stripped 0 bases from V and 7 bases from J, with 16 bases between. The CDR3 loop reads CASSLGDRPETGYTF. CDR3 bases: TGTGCCAGCAGCTTGGGGGACCGGCCCGAGACTGGCTACACCTTC.

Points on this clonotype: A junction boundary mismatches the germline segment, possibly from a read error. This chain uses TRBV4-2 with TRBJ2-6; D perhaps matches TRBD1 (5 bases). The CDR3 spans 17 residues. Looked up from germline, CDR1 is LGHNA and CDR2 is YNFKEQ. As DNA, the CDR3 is TGTGCCAGCAGCCAAGATTGGCAGGTAGCTGGGGCCAACGTCCTGATTTTC. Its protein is CASSQDWQVAGANVLIF.

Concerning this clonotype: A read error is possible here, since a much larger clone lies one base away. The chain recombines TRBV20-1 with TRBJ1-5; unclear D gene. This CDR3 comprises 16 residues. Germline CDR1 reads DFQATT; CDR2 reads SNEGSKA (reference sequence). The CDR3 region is CSARDWTSISNQPQRF. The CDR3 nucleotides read TGCAGTGCTAGAGACTGGACCTCTATTAGCAATCAGCCCCAGCGTTTT.

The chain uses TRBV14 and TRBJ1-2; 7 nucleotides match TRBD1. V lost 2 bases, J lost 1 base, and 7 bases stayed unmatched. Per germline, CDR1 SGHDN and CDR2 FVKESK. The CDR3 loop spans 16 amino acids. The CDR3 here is CASSQLTSGGNYGYTF. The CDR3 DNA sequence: TGTGCCAGCAGCCAACTAACCTCAGGGGGTAACTATGGCTACACCTTC.

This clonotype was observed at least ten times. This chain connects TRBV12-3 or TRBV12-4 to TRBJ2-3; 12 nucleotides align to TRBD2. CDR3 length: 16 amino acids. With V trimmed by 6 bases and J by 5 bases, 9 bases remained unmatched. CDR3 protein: CASSLKTSGSGDTQYF. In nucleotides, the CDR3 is TGTGCCAGCAGCCTCAAGACTAGCGGGAGCGGAGATACGCAGTATTTT.

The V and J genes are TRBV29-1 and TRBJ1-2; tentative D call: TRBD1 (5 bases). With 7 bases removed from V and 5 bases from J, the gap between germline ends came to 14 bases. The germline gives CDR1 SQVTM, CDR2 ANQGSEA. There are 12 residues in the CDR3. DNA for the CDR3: TGCAGCGCCGGACAAGGAGCTTATGGCTACACCTTC. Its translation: CSAGQGAYGYTF.

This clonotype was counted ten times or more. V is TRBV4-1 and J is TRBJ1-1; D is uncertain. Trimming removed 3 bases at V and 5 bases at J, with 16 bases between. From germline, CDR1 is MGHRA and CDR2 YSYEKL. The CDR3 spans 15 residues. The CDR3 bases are TGCGCCAGCAGCCATCCCAAGTCGGCCGGGACTGAAGCTTTCTTT. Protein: CASSHPKSAGTEAFF.

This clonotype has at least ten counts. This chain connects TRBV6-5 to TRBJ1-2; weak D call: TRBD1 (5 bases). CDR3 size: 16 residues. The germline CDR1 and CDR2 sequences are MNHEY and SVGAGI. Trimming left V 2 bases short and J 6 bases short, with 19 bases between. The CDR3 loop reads CASSYQSTVVGDGYTF. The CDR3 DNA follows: TGTGCCAGCAGTTACCAATCGACAGTGGTGGGCGATGGCTACACCTTC.

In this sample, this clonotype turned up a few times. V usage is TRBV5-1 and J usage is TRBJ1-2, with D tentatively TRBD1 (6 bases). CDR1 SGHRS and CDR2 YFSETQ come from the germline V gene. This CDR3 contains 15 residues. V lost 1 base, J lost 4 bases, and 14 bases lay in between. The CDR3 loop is CASSLRGDGTYGYTF. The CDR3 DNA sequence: TGCGCCAGCAGCTTGAGGGGGGACGGTACCTATGGCTACACCTTC. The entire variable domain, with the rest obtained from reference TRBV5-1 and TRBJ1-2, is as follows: KAGVTQTPRYLIKTRGQQVTLSCSPISGHRSVSWYQQTPGQGLQFLFEYFSETQRNKGNFPGRFSGRQFSNSRSEMNVSTLELGDSALYLCASSLRGDGTYGYTFGSGTRLTVV.

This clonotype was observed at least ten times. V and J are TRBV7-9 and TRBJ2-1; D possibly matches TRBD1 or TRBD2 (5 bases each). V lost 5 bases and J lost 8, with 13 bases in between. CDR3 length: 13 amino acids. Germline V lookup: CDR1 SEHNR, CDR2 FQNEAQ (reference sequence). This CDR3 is CASSRDLTYEQFF. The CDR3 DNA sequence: TGTGCCAGCAGCCGGGACCTAACCTATGAGCAGTTCTTC.

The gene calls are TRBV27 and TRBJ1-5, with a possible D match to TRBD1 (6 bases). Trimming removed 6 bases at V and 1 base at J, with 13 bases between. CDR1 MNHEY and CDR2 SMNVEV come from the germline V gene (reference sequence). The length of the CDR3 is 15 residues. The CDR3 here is CASRGGAGSNQPQHF. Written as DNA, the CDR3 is TGTGCCAGCAGAGGGGGGGCAGGGAGCAATCAGCCCCAGCATTTT.

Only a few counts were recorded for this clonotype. The CDR3 is CASSPPKGYAEYTEAFF. The CDR3 DNA is TGTGCCAGCAGTCCTCCTAAGGGGTACGCTGAGTACACTGAAGCTTTCTTT. V usage is TRBV12-3 or TRBV12-4 and J usage is TRBJ1-1; D perhaps matches TRBD1 (5 bases). This CDR3 contains 17 residues. With 5 bases removed from V and 3 bases from J, the gap between germline ends came to 22 bases.

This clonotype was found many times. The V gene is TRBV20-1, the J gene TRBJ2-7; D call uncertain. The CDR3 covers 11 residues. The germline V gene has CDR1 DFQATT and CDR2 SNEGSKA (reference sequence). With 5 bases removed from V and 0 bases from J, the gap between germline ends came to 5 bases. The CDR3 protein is CSARVSYEQYF. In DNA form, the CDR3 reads TGCAGTGCTCGGGTCTCCTACGAGCAGTACTTC.

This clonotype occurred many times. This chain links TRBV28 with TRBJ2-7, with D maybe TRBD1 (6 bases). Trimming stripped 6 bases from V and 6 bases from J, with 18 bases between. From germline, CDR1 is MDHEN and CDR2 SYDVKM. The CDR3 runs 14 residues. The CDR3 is CASSPTGLGVEQYF. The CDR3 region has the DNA TGTGCCAGCAGCCCGACAGGTCTCGGGGTCGAGCAGTACTTC.

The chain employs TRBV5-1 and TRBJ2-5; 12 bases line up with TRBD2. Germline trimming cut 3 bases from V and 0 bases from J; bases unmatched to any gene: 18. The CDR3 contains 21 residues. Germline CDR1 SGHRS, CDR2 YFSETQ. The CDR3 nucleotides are TGCGCCAGCAGCTCCGCGCAACCCCTAACCCGACTAGCGGGAGACCAAGAGACCCAGTACTTC. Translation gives CASSSAQPLTRLAGDQETQYF. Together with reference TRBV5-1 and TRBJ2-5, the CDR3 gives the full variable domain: KAGVTQTPRYLIKTRGQQVTLSCSPISGHRSVSWYQQTPGQGLQFLFEYFSETQRNKGNFPGRFSGRQFSNSRSEMNVSTLELGDSALYLCASSSAQPLTRLAGDQETQYFGPGTRLLVL.

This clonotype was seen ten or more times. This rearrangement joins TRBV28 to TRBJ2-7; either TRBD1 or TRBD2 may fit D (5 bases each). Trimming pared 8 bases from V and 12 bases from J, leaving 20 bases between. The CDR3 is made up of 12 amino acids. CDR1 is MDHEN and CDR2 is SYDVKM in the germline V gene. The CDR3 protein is CASATGLTVGYF. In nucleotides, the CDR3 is TGTGCCAGCGCTACGGGGCTGACGGTGGGGTACTTC.

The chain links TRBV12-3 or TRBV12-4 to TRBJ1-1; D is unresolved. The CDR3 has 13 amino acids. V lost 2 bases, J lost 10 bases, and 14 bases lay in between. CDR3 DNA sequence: TGTGCCAGCAGTTTAATGTCCGGGAATGGAGCTTTCTTT. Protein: CASSLMSGNGAFF.

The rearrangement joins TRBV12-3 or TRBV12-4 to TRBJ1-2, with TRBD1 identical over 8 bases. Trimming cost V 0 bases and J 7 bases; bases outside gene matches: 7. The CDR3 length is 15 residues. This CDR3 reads CASSLAGQGAGGYTF. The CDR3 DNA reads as TGTGCCAGCAGTTTAGCCGGGCAGGGGGCTGGTGGCTACACCTTC.

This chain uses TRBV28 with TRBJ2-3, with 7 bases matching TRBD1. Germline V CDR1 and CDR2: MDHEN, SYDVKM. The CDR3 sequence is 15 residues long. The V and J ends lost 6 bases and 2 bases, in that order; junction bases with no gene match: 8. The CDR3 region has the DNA TGTGCCAGCAGCCTAGGGGGCACTTACACAGATACGCAGTATTTT. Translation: CASSLGGTYTDTQYF. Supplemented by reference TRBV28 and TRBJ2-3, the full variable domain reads DVKVTQSSRYLVKRTGEKVFLECVQDMDHENMFWYRQDPGLGLRLIYFSYDVKMKEKGDIPEGYSVSREKKERFSLILESASTNQTSMYLCASSLGGTYTDTQYFGPGTRLTVL.

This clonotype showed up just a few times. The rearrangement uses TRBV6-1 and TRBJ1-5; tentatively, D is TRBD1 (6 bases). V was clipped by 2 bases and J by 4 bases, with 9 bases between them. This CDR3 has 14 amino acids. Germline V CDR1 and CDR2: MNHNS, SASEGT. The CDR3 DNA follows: TGTGCCAGCAGTGAAAGAACAGGGAATCAGCCCCAGCATTTT. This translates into CASSERTGNQPQHF.

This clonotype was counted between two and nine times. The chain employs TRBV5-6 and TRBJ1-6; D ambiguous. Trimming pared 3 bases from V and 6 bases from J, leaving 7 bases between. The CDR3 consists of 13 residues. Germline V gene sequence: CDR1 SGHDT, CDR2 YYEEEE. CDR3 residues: CASSWAANSPLHF. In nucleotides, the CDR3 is TGTGCCAGCAGCTGGGCGGCTAATTCACCCCTCCACTTT.

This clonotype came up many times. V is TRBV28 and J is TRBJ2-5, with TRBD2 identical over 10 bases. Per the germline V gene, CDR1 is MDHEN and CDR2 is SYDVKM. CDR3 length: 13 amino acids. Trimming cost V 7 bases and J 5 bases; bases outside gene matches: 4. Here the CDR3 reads CASTSGSGETQYF. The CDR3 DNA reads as TGTGCCAGCACTAGCGGGAGCGGGGAGACCCAGTACTTC.